This TCR beta chain was captured in a study of CD8 T cells in Susac syndrome. TCR beta sequencing was performed on blood CD8+ and CD4+ T cells. While CD8+ and CD4+ T cells were isolated negatively, TEMRA cells were enriched by FACS. Germline V gene sequence: CDR1 MNHNY, CDR2 SVGAGI (reference sequence). CDR3 length equals 14 residues. With 2 bases clipped from V and 2 bases from J, the junction kept 2 bases outside the gene matches. Random hexamers were used to reverse transcribe an amount of roughly 0.45 to 1 ug RNA. Amplification of TCR beta CDR3 by immunoSEQ multiplex PCR spanned 54 Vbeta and 13 Jbeta. TCRdb itself ran the immunoSEQ multiplex PCR reads through MiXCR, one entry per CDR3 protein. The sample carries approximately 210,000 distinct CDR3 sequences, 95% recorded once. Whole-study results and caveats: The study recognized that its TCR sequencing and HLA analysis covered a relatively small number of individuals.

Notes on this clonotype: The antigen remains undetermined.

This sequence originates from a human donor with multiple sclerosis. This sequence joins TRBV6-6 and TRBJ2-5; 7 bases are a match to TRBD1. Sequenced sample: CD4+ T cells from PBMCs. CDR3 nucleotides: TGTGCCAGCAGTTACCTGGGACAGCAAGAGACCCAGTACTTC. Translating it yields CASSYLGQQETQYF.